This TCR beta chain was obtained from a study of blood T cell repertoires in COVID-19. Study-level information: COVID-19 samples from acute and convalescent phases originated in the United States, Italy and Spain. In each case, the material was cDNA or gDNA derived from T cells, B-cell-depleted T cells, or PBMCs.

Study processing details: Amplifying reference gene primers gave estimates of nucleated cell counts. Data came from immunoSEQ multiplex PCR; TCRdb stores just in-frame clones and leaves some out. That table is the source of V, J and clone size, and D and trimming were worked out from the DNA. Of about 73,000 clones listed, about 79% are singletons. Source material: peripheral blood. This receptor was identified in a woman aged 60-70 years with acute or convalescent COVID-19.

CDR3: CASSRVGQPQHF. In DNA, the CDR3 is TGTGCCAGCTCACGGGTGGGCCAGCCCCAGCATTTT. The gene calls are TRBV18 and TRBJ1-5; D gene ambiguous. Germline assignment: CDR1 KGHSH and CDR2 LQKENI. V was clipped by 4 bases and J by 7 bases, with 8 bases between them. The CDR3 sequence is 12 residues long.